A selection of T cell receptor beta chains follows, all from one sample in a study of T-cell reconstitution after alpha-beta-depleted transplantation in children. TCRdb used MiXCR to reprocess the PCR reads, holding one entry per CDR3 protein. The sample includes 500,000 or so distinct CDR3 sequences, 9.5% to 12% of them seen just once. The sample consisted of PBMCs, mostly from graft donor cells, taken 180 days after TCRalphabeta/CD19-depleted stem cell transplant. The receptor source for this set is a female patient aged 2 to 10 who had a stem cell transplant for aplastic anemia, so the T cells may come from the graft donor. The CDR3 runs from the conserved cysteine through the conserved F or W. Fields, in order: CDR3 protein, CDR3 DNA, D gene, clone size, J gene, V gene. The D gene is left open where the match is weak. For some rows the clone size is stated as once, few or many, or as a class when expanded; others skip it.

cdr3_aa: CASSQVWFRAFKGAEAFF
cdr3_nt: TGCGCCAGCAGCCAAGTTTGGTTTAGGGCATTTAAAGGGGCTGAAGCTTTCTTT
d_call: -
clone_size: -
j_call: TRBJ1-1
v_call: TRBV4-3

cdr3_aa: CASSPQGQGRYTEAFF
cdr3_nt: TGTGCCAGCTCACCGCAGGGGCAGGGAAGGTACACTGAAGCTTTCTTT
d_call: -
clone_size: few
j_call: TRBJ1-1
v_call: TRBV18

cdr3_aa: CATSPAGLQETQYF
cdr3_nt: TGTGCCACCAGCCCCGCGGGACTACAAGAGACCCAGTACTTC
d_call: TRBD2
clone_size: few
j_call: TRBJ2-5
v_call: TRBV15

cdr3_aa: CSVDRGGPGYTF
cdr3_nt: TGCAGCGTTGATAGGGGGGGACCCGGCTACACCTTC
d_call: -
clone_size: many
j_call: TRBJ1-2
v_call: TRBV29-1

cdr3_aa: CASSQAGEDTQYF
cdr3_nt: TGTGCCAGCAGCCAAGCGGGGGAAGATACGCAGTATTTT
d_call: -
clone_size: -
j_call: TRBJ2-3
v_call: TRBV14

cdr3_aa: CASIPSTPNEQFF
cdr3_nt: TGTGCCAGCATCCCGTCGACTCCAAATGAGCAGTTCTTC
d_call: -
clone_size: few
j_call: TRBJ2-1
v_call: TRBV5-5

cdr3_aa: CASSRGDYGYTF
cdr3_nt: TGTGCCAGCAGCCGGGGGGACTATGGCTACACCTTC
d_call: -
clone_size: many
j_call: TRBJ1-2
v_call: TRBV3-1

cdr3_aa: CASNRGGSSYNEQFF
cdr3_nt: TGTGCCAGCAATAGGGGTGGTAGCTCCTACAATGAGCAGTTCTTC
d_call: -
clone_size: -
j_call: TRBJ2-1
v_call: TRBV7-2

cdr3_aa: CSASPGSKETQYF
cdr3_nt: TGCAGTGCTTCACCGGGATCCAAGGAGACCCAGTACTTC
d_call: -
clone_size: many
j_call: TRBJ2-5
v_call: TRBV20-1

cdr3_aa: CSVGNRDANEKLFF
cdr3_nt: TGCAGCGTTGGGAACAGGGATGCTAATGAAAAACTGTTTTTT
d_call: -
clone_size: few
j_call: TRBJ1-4
v_call: TRBV29-1

cdr3_aa: CSARGDVRSSGSGETQYF
cdr3_nt: TGCAGTGCTAGAGGTGACGTACGGTCTAGCGGGAGCGGAGAGACCCAGTACTTC
d_call: TRBD2
clone_size: -
j_call: TRBJ2-5
v_call: TRBV20-1